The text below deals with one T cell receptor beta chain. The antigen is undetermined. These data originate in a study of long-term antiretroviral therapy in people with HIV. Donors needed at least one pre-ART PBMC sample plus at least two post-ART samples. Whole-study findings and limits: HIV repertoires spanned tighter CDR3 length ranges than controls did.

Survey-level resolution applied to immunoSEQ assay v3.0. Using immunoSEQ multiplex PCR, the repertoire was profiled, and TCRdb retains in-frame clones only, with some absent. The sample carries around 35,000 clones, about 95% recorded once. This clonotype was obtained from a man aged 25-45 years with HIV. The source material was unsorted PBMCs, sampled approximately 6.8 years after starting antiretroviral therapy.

The CDR3 is CASSMGRSTDTQYF. CDR3 nucleotide sequence: TGTGCCAGCAGTATGGGACGTAGCACAGATACGCAGTATTTT. V gene TRBV27 combines with J gene TRBJ2-3; D is tentatively TRBD1 or TRBD2 (5 bases each). The CDR3 contains 14 residues. Trimming removed 5 bases at V and 0 bases at J, with 9 bases between. Germline lookup yields CDR1 MNHEY and CDR2 SMNVEV (reference sequence).